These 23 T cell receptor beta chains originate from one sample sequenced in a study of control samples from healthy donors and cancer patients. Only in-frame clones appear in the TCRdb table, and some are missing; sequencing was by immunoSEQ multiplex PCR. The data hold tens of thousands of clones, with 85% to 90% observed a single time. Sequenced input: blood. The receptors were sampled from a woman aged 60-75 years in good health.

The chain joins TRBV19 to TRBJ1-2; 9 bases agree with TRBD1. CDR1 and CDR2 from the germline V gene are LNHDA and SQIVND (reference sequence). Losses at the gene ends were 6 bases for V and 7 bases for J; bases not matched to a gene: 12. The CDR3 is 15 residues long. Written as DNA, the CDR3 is TGTGCCAGTAGGCCCCCGGACAGGGGACAGGTTGGCTACACCTTC. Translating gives CASRPPDRGQVGYTF.

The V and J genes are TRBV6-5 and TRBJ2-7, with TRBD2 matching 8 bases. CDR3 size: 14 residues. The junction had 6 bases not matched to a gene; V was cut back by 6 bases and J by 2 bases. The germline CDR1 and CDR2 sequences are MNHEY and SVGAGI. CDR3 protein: CASSGTRDTYEQYF. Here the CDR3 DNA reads TGTGCCAGCAGCGGGACTAGGGATACCTACGAGCAGTACTTC.

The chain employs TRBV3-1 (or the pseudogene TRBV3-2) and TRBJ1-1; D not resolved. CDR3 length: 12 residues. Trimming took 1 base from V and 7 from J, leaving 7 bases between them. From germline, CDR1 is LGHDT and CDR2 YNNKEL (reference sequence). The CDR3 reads CASSQGFLEAFF. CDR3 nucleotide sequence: TGTGCCAGCAGCCAAGGGTTCCTTGAAGCTTTCTTT.

The CDR3 sequence is CASSPLLPGAGTEAFF. In nucleotides, the CDR3 is TGTGCCAGCTCACCCCTGCTTCCGGGGGCAGGCACTGAAGCTTTCTTT. The chain recombines TRBV18 with TRBJ1-1; D possibly corresponds to TRBD1 (6 bases). CDR1 is KGHSH, CDR2 LQKENI, per germline. CDR3 length: 16 amino acids. V shed 3 bases and J shed 4 bases, with 18 bases lying between them.

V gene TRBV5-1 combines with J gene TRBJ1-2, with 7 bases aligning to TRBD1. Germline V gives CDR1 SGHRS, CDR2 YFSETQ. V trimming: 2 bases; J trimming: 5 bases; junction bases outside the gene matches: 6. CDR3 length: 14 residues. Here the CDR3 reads CASSFGGGGYGYTF. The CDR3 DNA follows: TGCGCCAGCAGCTTTGGAGGGGGCGGTTATGGCTACACCTTC.

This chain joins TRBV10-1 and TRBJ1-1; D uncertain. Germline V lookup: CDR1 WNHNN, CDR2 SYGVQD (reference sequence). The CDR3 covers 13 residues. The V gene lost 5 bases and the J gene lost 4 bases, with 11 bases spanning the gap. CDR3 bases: TGCGCCAGCAGTCTGGGCTCTGGCACTGAAGCTTTCTTT. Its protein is CASSLGSGTEAFF.

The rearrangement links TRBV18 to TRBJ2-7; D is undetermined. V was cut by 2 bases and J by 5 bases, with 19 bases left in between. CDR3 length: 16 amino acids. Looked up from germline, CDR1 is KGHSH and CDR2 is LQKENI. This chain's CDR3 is CASSPAAMANGNEQYF. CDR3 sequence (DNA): TGTGCCAGCTCACCAGCGGCGATGGCTAATGGCAACGAGCAGTACTTC. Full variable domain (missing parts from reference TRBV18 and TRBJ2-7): NAGVMQNPRHLVRRRGQEARLRCSPMKGHSHVYWYRQLPEEGLKFMVYLQKENIIDESGMPKERFSAEFPKEGPSILRIQQVVRGDSAAYFCASSPAAMANGNEQYFGPGTRLTVT.

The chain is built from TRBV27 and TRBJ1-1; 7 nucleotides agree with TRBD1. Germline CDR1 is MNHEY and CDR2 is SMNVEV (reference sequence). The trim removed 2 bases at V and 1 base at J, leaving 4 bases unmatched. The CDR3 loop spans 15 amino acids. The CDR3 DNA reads TGTGCCAGCAGTTTAATACAGGGGAGGAACACTGAAGCTTTCTTT. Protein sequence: CASSLIQGRNTEAFF.

CDR3 residues: CASSSRTGGGRWYF. Written as DNA, the CDR3 is TGTGCCAGCTCTAGCCGGACAGGGGGTGGTCGGTGGTACTTC. This rearrangement joins TRBV28 to TRBJ2-7; 10 bases match TRBD1. CDR1 and CDR2 from the germline V gene are MDHEN and SYDVKM. J gave up 12 bases and V 8 bases, and 16 bases lay outside the gene matches. The length of the CDR3 is 14 residues. Variable domain in full (rest from reference TRBV28 and TRBJ2-7): DVKVTQSSRYLVKRTGEKVFLECVQDMDHENMFWYRQDPGLGLRLIYFSYDVKMKEKGDIPEGYSVSREKKERFSLILESASTNQTSMYLCASSSRTGGGRWYFGPGTRLTVT.

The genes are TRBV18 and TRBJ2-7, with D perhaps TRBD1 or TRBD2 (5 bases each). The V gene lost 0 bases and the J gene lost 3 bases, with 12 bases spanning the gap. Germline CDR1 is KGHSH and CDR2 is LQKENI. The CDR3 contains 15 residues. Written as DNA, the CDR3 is TGTGCCAGCTCACCACCAGGGACGGTAGTCTACGAGCAGTACTTC. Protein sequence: CASSPPGTVVYEQYF. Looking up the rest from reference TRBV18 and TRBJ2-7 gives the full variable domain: NAGVMQNPRHLVRRRGQEARLRCSPMKGHSHVYWYRQLPEEGLKFMVYLQKENIIDESGMPKERFSAEFPKEGPSILRIQQVVRGDSAAYFCASSPPGTVVYEQYFGPGTRLTVT.

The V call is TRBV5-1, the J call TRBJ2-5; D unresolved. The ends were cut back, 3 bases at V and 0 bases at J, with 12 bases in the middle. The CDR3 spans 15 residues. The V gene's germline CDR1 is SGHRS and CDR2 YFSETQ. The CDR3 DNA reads TGCGCCAGCAGCTCCGGGCCCTCAAACCAAGAGACCCAGTACTTC. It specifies CASSSGPSNQETQYF.

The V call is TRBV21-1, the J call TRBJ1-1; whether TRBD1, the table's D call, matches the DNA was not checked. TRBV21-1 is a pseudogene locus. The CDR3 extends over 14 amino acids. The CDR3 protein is CASSNGTGNSEAFF. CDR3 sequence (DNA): TGTGCCAGCAGCAATGGGACAGGGAACTCTGAAGCTTTCTTT.

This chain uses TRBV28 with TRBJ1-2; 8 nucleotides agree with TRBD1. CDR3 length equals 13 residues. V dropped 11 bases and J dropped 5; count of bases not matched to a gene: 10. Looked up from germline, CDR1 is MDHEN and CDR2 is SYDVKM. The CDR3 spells CAVRKGQEYGYTF. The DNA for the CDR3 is TGTGCCGTAAGGAAGGGACAGGAGTATGGCTACACCTTC.

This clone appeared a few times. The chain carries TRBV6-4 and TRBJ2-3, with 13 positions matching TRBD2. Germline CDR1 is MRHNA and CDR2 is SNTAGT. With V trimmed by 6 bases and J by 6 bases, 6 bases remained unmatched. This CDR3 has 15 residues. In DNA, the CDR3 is TGTGCCAGCAGCCAAACTAGCGGGAGGGCCGATACGCAGTATTTT. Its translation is CASSQTSGRADTQYF.

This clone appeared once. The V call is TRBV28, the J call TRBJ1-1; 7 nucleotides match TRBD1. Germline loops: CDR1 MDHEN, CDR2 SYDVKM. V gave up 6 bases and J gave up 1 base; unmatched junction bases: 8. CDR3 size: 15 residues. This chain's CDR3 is CASSPFRDRNTEAFF. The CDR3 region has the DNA TGTGCCAGCAGCCCCTTCCGGGACAGGAACACTGAAGCTTTCTTT. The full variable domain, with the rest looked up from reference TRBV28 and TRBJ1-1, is DVKVTQSSRYLVKRTGEKVFLECVQDMDHENMFWYRQDPGLGLRLIYFSYDVKMKEKGDIPEGYSVSREKKERFSLILESASTNQTSMYLCASSPFRDRNTEAFFGQGTRLTVV.

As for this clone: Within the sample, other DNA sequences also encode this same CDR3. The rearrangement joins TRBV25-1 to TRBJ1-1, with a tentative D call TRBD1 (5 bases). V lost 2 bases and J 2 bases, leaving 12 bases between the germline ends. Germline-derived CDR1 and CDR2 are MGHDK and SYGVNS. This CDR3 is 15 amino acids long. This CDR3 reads CASSEPGGANTEAFF. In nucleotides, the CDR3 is TGTGCCAGCAGTGAACCCGGAGGGGCCAACACTGAAGCTTTCTTT.

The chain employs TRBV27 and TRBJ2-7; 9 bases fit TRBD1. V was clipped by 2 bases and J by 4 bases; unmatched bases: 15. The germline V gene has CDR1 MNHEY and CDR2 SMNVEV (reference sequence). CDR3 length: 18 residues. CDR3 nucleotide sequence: TGTGCCAGCAGTTTACGTATTCCGGGACAGGGCCGGCCTTACGAGCAGTACTTC. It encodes CASSLRIPGQGRPYEQYF.

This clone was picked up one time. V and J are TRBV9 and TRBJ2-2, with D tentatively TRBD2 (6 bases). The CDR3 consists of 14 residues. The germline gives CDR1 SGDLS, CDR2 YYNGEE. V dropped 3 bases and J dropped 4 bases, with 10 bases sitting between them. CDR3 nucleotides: TGTGCCAGCAGCGCCGGGAGTATCACCGGGGAGCTGTTTTTT. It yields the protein CASSAGSITGELFF.

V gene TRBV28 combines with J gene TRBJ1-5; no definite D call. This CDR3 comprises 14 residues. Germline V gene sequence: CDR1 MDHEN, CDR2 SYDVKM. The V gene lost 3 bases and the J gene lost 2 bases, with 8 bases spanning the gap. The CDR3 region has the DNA TGTGCCAGCAGTTTGGGCGTCGGCAATCAGCCCCAGCATTTT. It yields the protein CASSLGVGNQPQHF.

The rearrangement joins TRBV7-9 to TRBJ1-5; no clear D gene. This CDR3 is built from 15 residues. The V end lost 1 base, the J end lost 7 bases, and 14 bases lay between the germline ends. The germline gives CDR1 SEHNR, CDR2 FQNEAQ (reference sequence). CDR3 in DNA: TGTGCCAGCAGCTTAGTCGTAAGGATGCCCCAGCCCCAGCATTTT. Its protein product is CASSLVVRMPQPQHF.

CDR3 in DNA: TGTGCCAGCAGCACCCGGACCGGGGGCGAGCAGTACTTC. As protein: CASSTRTGGEQYF. V gene TRBV7-8 combines with J gene TRBJ2-7, with D possibly TRBD2 on 6 matching bases. CDR1 is SGHVS and CDR2 is FQNEAQ in the germline V gene. The CDR3 totals 13 residues. V was pared by 5 bases and J by 6 bases, with 14 bases between.

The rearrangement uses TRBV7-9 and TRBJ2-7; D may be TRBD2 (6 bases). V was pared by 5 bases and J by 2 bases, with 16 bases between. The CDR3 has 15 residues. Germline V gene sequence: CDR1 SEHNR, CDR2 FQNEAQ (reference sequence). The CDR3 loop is CASSLLANPTYEQYF. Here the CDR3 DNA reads TGTGCCAGCAGCCTGCTAGCGAACCCCACCTACGAGCAGTACTTC.

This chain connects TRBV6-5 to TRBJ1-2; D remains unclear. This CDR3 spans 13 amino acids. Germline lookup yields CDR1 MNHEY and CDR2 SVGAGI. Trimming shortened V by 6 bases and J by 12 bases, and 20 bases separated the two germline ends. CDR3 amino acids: CASSPSPGWIDTF. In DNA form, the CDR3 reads TGTGCCAGCAGCCCGTCCCCTGGGTGGATTGACACCTTC.